This TCR beta chain came from a study of CD8+ T cells in alopecia areata. Overall study: For the treated group, dosing was oral tofacitinib at 5 to 10 mg twice daily.

Study-level findings and limits: Lesional scalp, notably in alopecia totalis/universalis, had clonality above that of normal scalp. Numerous clones, expanded in lesions, remained in scalp and blood during tofacitinib.

Germline V lookup: CDR1 SEHNR, CDR2 FQNEAQ (reference sequence). V was shortened by 3 bases and J by 8 bases, with 13 bases between the two germline ends. This CDR3 is 14 amino acids long. Sequencing templates came from extracted RNA that was reverse transcribed into cDNA. Method: immunoSEQ multiplex PCR; TCRdb's copy keeps in-frame clones and lacks some. This sample carries some 190,000 clones, roughly three fifths of them seen once, and the ten largest clones take over 1%. Treatment: oral pan-JAK inhibitor, 5-10 mg twice daily. The sorting of PBMCs gave CD4+ and CD8+ T cells. Concerning this clone: Antigen: not known.

The TCR originated in a human donor with alopecia areata. This sample comprised CD4+ T cells sorted from blood, obtained at week 44, from a patient treated with tofacitinib. The rearrangement links TRBV7-9 to TRBJ1-4; D is ambiguous. For the CDR3, the DNA is TGTGCCAGCAGCTTGCGGGCAGGTGGGGAAAAACTGTTTTTT. Translated: CASSLRAGGEKLFF.